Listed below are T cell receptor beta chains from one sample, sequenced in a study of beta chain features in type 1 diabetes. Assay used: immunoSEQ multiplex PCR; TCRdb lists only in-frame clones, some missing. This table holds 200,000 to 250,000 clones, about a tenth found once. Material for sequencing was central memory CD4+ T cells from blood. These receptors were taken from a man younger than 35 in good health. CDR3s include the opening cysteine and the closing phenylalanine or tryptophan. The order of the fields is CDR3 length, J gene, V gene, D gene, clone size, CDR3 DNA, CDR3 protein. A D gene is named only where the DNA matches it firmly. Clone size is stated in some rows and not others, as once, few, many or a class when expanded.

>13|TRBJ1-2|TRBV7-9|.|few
TGTGCCAGCAGCTTCGACAAGGCAGCTGGCTACACCTTC
CASSFDKAAGYTF
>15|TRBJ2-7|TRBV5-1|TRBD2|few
TGCGCCAGCAGCTTGCTTCTAGCGGGTAAATACGAGCAGTACTTC
CASSLLLAGKYEQYF
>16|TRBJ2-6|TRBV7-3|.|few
TGTGCCAGCAGCTTAGGCCCAGAGGCTGGGGCCAACGTCCTGACTTTC
CASSLGPEAGANVLTF
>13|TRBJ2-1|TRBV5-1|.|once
TGCGCCAGCAGCTTCCTTGGCGGCAATGAGCAGTTCTTC
CASSFLGGNEQFF
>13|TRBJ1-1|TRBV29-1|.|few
TGCAGCCCAACGGGACCGACCAACACTGAAGCTTTCTTT
CSPTGPTNTEAFF
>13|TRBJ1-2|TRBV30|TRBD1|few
TGTGCCTGGAGTGTCCAGGGGGCCTATGGCTACACCTTC
CAWSVQGAYGYTF
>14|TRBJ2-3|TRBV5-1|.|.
TGCGCCAGCAGCTTGGCCTCCGAGCCAGTAGATCCCCTTTTT
CASSLASEPVDPLF
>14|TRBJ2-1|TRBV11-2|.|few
TGTGCCAGCAGCTTATCCACTTTATACAATGAGCAGTTCTTC
CASSLSTLYNEQFF
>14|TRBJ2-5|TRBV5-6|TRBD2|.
TGTGCCAGCAGCCACGCTAGCGGGGGAGAGACCCAGTACTTC
CASSHASGGETQYF
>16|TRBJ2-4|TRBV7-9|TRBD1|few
TGTGCCAGCAGCGCCGGGACAGGGTACACCAAAAACATTCAGTACTTC
CASSAGTGYTKNIQYF
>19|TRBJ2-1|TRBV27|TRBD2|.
TGTGCCAGCCCCCAGTGGGGACTAGCGGGAGGCCTAGAAGACAATGAGCAGTTCTTC
CASPQWGLAGGLEDNEQFF
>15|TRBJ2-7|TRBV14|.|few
TGTGCCAGCAGCTCCAGTTGGGGGAGTGGCTACGAGCAGTACTTC
CASSSSWGSGYEQYF
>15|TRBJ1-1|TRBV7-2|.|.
TGTGCCAGCAGCTTAGCTGGACACCCGCACACTGAAGCTTTCTTT
CASSLAGHPHTEAFF
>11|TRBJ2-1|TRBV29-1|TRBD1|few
TGCAGCGTGACAGGGGGCAGGGAGCAGTTCTTC
CSVTGGREQFF
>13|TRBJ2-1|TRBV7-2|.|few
TGTGCCAGCAGCTTAGAACCGACTGGGGGGAAGTTCTTC
CASSLEPTGGKFF
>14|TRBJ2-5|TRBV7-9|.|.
TGTGCCAGCAGCCCCCTTGCGGGGAGGCAGACCCAGTACTTC
CASSPLAGRQTQYF
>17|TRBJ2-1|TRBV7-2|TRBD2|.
TGTGCCAGCAGCTTTAAAGGAGGACTAGCGGGTAGCAATGAGCAGTTCTTC
CASSFKGGLAGSNEQFF
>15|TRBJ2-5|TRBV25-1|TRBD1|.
TGTGCCAGCAGTGATCCCCGGGACAGCCAAGAGACCCAGTACTTC
CASSDPRDSQETQYF
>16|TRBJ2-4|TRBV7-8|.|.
TGTGCCAGCAGCCAGTACAGGGCACTAGCCAAAAACATTCAGTACTTC
CASSQYRALAKNIQYF
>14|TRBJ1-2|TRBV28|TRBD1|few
TGTGCCAGCAACGACGCACAGGGGGGCTATGGCTACACCTTC
CASNDAQGGYGYTF
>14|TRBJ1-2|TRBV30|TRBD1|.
TGTGCCTGGTCCGCGGACAGGGCAAACTATGGCTACACCTTC
CAWSADRANYGYTF
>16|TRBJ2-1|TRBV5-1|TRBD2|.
TGCGCCAGCAGCTCAAGAGCGGGAGTAGCCTACAATGAGCAGTTCTTC
CASSSRAGVAYNEQFF
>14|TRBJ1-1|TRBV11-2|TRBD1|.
TGTGCCAGCAGCTTGGCAGGGGGTATCGCTGAAGCTTTCTTT
CASSLAGGIAEAFF
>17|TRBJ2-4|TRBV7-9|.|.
TGTGCCAGCAGCTTAGAAATCGGGACACAAGCCAAAAACATTCAGTACTTC
CASSLEIGTQAKNIQYF
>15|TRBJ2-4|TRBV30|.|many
TGTGCCTGGAGTGTAGAGTGGGGGGCCAAAAACATTCAGTACTTC
CAWSVEWGAKNIQYF
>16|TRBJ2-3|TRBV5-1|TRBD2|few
TGCGCCAGCAGCTTGGCCGCTAGCGGAAACACAGATACGCAGTATTTT
CASSLAASGNTDTQYF